This entry describes one T cell receptor (beta chain). These data come from a study of T-cell memory formation after mild COVID-19. One entry per CDR3 protein, called by TCRdb with MiXCR from the 5' RACE reads. The sample has roughly 600,000 distinct CDR3 sequences, about 20% seen once. Input material: PBMCs or a T cell subset sorted from them (not recorded which). The TCR sequence derives from an adult woman who had mild COVID-19 (a few samples of this study predate the infection). Cell type and time point are not known.

The CDR3 protein is CSARSSGRYEQYF. DNA of the CDR3: TGCAGTGCTAGATCTAGCGGGAGGTACGAGCAGTACTTC. The genes are TRBV20-1 and TRBJ2-7; 11 bases line up with TRBD2. Germline assignment: CDR1 DFQATT and CDR2 SNEGSKA (reference sequence). The V and J ends lost 2 bases and 4 bases, in that order; junction bases with no gene match: 1. The length of the CDR3 is 13 residues.